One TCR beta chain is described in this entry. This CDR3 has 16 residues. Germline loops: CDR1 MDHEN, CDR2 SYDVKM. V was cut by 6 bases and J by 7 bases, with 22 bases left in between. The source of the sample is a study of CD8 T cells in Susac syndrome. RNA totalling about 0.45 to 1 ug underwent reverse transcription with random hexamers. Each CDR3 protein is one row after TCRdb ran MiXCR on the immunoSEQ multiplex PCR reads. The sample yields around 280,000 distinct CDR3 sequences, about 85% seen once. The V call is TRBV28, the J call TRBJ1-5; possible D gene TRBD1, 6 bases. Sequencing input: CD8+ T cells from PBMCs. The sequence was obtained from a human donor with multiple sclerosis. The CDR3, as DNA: TGTGCCAGCAGCTTTCTCACCAGGGGTTTAGGACAGCCCCAGCATTTT. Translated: CASSFLTRGLGQPQHF.